The next 9 T cell receptor beta chains were all read from a single sample in a study of CD8+ T cells in alopecia areata. Treatment indicated: oral pan-JAK inhibitor, 5-10 mg twice daily. RNA extraction was followed by reverse transcription into cDNA, which acted as the sequencing template. The table came from immunoSEQ multiplex PCR; TCRdb's copy has only in-frame clones and leaves some out. The table has about 200,000 clones, around two fifths seen once. The starting material was CD4+ T cells sorted from blood, obtained between weeks 30 and 35, from a patient treated with tofacitinib. These receptors all come from a human donor with alopecia areata.

The genes are TRBV27 and TRBJ1-2, with 9 bases identical to TRBD1. The CDR3 spans 12 residues. Per the germline V gene, CDR1 is MNHEY and CDR2 is SMNVEV (reference sequence). The V gene end was trimmed by 8 bases and the J gene end by 6 bases; junction bases not matched to a gene: 4. The CDR3 protein is CASGTGLDGYTF. The DNA of the CDR3 is TGTGCCAGCGGGACAGGGTTGGATGGCTACACCTTC.

This clone was picked up a small number of times. V and J are TRBV27 and TRBJ1-5; maybe TRBD1 (5 bases). V was trimmed by 3 bases and J by 6 bases, leaving 12 bases between them. The germline CDR1 and CDR2 sequences are MNHEY and SMNVEV (reference sequence). The CDR3 is 14 residues long. The CDR3 region is CASSFREKGQPQHF. The CDR3 coding sequence is TGTGCCAGCAGTTTCAGGGAAAAGGGTCAGCCCCAGCATTTT.

This chain uses TRBV15 with TRBJ2-7, with unresolved D. The V end lost 5 bases, the J end lost 2 bases, and 10 bases lay between the germline ends. CDR1 is LNHNV and CDR2 is YYDKDF in the germline V gene (reference sequence). The CDR3 has 13 amino acids. CDR3 protein: CATSPPRPYEQYF. The DNA of the CDR3 is TGTGCCACCAGCCCGCCAAGGCCCTACGAGCAGTACTTC.

This clone has just a few counts. V gene TRBV6-5 combines with J gene TRBJ1-5; D ambiguous. V shed 5 bases and J shed 3 bases, with 11 bases lying between them. Looked up from germline, CDR1 is MNHEY and CDR2 is SVGAGI. This CDR3 is built from 14 residues. CDR3 sequence (DNA): TGTGCCAGCAGTCCCTGGGCAGACAATCAGCCCCAGCATTTT. Translation: CASSPWADNQPQHF.

A note on this clone: The junction departs from the called germline gene at one end, perhaps through a read error. The chain combines TRBV29-1 with TRBJ1-2, with TRBD1 identical over 7 bases. The CDR3 consists of 13 residues. In germline, CDR1 is SQVTM, CDR2 ANQGSEA. The CDR3 DNA reads as TGCAGCGTTCGTTCACGGGACAGACATGGGTACACCTTC. This translates into CSVRSRDRHGYTF.

The table lists this clone with a few counts. The rearrangement uses TRBV18 and TRBJ2-3; TRBD2 is a possible D gene (6 bases). The CDR3 is 16 residues long. The germline CDR1 and CDR2 sequences are KGHSH and LQKENI. The V and J ends lost 0 bases and 0 bases respectively, with 10 bases between them. The CDR3 DNA follows: TGTGCCAGCTCACCACCGAGGAGGGGTAGCACAGATACGCAGTATTTT. As protein: CASSPPRRGSTDTQYF.

The chain is built from TRBV7-9 and TRBJ2-3; 11 bases are shared with TRBD1. The CDR3 sequence is 17 residues long. Germline V gene sequence: CDR1 SEHNR, CDR2 FQNEAQ (reference sequence). Germline trimming cut 7 bases from V and 4 bases from J; bases unmatched to any gene: 13. The chain's CDR3 is CASTSMWTGGRADTQYF. CDR3 DNA: TGTGCCAGCACGTCAATGTGGACAGGGGGCCGAGCAGATACGCAGTATTTT. Full variable domain (rest looked up from reference TRBV7-9 and TRBJ2-3): DTGVSQNPRHKITKRGQNVTFRCDPISEHNRLYWYRQTLGQGPEFLTYFQNEAQLEKSRLLSDRFSAERPKGSFSTLEIQRTEQGDSAMYLCASTSMWTGGRADTQYFGPGTRLTVL.

The sample holds a few counts of this clone. This rearrangement joins TRBV5-1 to TRBJ2-7; a possible D gene is TRBD2 (5 bases). Germline V gene data show CDR1 as SGHRS and CDR2 as YFSETQ. The CDR3 is 13 amino acids. V was shortened by 4 bases and J by 5 bases, with 13 bases between the two germline ends. CDR3 amino acids: CASSRERGHEQYF. The CDR3 nucleotides read TGCGCCAGCAGCCGGGAAAGAGGCCACGAGCAGTACTTC.

This clone has a handful of counts. The gene calls are TRBV14 and TRBJ2-3; tentatively, D is TRBD1 or TRBD2 (5 bases each). V lost 2 bases and J lost 1, with 10 bases in between. CDR1 is SGHDN, CDR2 FVKESK, per germline. The CDR3 sequence is 15 residues long. The CDR3 loop reads CASSQRGVRTDTQYF. CDR3 bases: TGTGCCAGCAGCCAACGGGGCGTCCGCACAGATACGCAGTATTTT.